The source of this T cell receptor beta chain is a study of T-cell memory formation after mild COVID-19 (dated by TCRdb to the early 2020s). Notes on the research overall: TCR sequence clusters from the two donors were largely donor specific. In a couple of donors, T-cell clones that expanded and contracted after mild COVID-19 were followed by sequencing TCRalpha and TCRbeta repertoires longitudinally. Two young, previously healthy adult volunteers made up the cohort, one male and one female. Broader findings and caveats from the paper: Whether the second-wave clones peaking on day 37 were SARS-CoV-2 specific was not confirmed. Contracting CD4+ clones turned up mainly in the CM and EM memory subsets, whereas EMRA was where CD8+ clones were enriched. The study included only a couple of mild cases, and larger cohorts that include severe cases with pre-infection samples were judged to be necessary. Clones that contracted from day 15 to 85 showed balanced CD4/CD8 phenotypes, whereas a second wave of clones that expanded from day 15 to 37 leaned towards CD4+. Some responding clones were found in pre-infection memory, which suggests that pre-existing cross-reactive memory T cells took part in the SARS-CoV-2 response.

PBMCs were isolated by Ficoll-Paque density gradient centrifugation. TCRdb records Illumina NovaSeq 6000 as the sequencer. Using 5'RACE with constant-segment primers, TCRalpha and TCRbeta cDNA libraries were constructed, with sample barcodes and unique molecular identifiers added in the process. Trizol reagent was used to extract RNA from every sample. Libraries were amplified in two PCR steps, with a second sample barcode and Illumina TruSeq adapters added in the second step. The libraries were sequenced on an Illumina NovaSeq using 2 x 150 bp paired-end reads. Per the original workflow: Reads were demultiplexed and collapsed into UMI-guided consensus sequences with migec v1.2.7. With mixcr v2.1.11, UMI consensuses were aligned to TRA and TRB V and J templates and assembled into clonotypes. A clonotype was counted as expanded or contracted only if both edgeR and NoisET called the change significant, with noise models trained on biological replicates. For edgeR calls, the thresholds were a false discovery rate-adjusted p below 0.01 and a log2 fold-change of 1. As an exploratory analysis of dynamics, max-normalized trajectories of the 1000 most abundant clonotypes were examined by PCA with hierarchical clustering. Separately sequenced CD4+ and CD8+ repertoires were used to assign a CD4 or CD8 phenotype to each responding clone. The public reads were run again by TCRdb, first through fastp at Q25 and then through MiXCR, and only productive beta chains were kept. A single entry per CDR3 protein holds the most common genes and DNA from its merged rows. It is TCRdb's table, rather than the study itself, that gives the V and J calls and clone size. In this sample the table shows 450,000 or so distinct CDR3 sequences, 20% of which occur a single time. The ten largest clones capture approximately 8.1% of the sample.

The CDR3 contains 14 residues, cysteine and phenylalanine counted. Of the read, only the CDR3 DNA is kept; its 42 bases are in frame from base 1. Relative to germline, V is 10 bases shorter and J is 4 bases shorter, with 16 bases between their ends. CDR1 SEHNR and CDR2 FQNEAQ are derived from the germline V gene (reference sequence). As for this clonotype: The target of this receptor is not known. The sample holds no much larger clone one base away, and base qualities are not on file.

The sample comprised PBMCs or a T cell subset sorted from them (not recorded which). The TCR sequence derives from an adult woman who had mild COVID-19 (a few samples of this study predate the infection). The sample titles of this study are shuffled in the database, so cell type and time point are left out; the donor was told from shared clones. This chain joins TRBV7-9 to TRBJ2-2; the D element might be TRBD1 or TRBD2, as each aligns at 6 bases. The DNA sequence reads TGTGCCACCCGGGGGCAGGGGACCACCGGGGAGCTGTTTTTT. Translated, it reads CATRGQGTTGELFF.